The subject of this entry is one T cell receptor (beta chain). In its sample, this clonotype was seen many times. Its antigen has not been determined. Within one base of it there is no much larger clone, and no base qualities were kept. CDR1 and CDR2 (LNHDA, SQIVND) derive from the germline V gene (reference sequence). The cysteine opens and the phenylalanine closes a CDR3 of 13 amino acids. Only the CDR3 region is kept as DNA, spanning 39 bases read in frame from base 1. V is clipped by 10 bases and J by 7 bases, and the sequence between their germline boundaries is 19 bases long. A patient counted as having stable Graves' hyperthyroidism if no progression to ophthalmopathy occurred over 18 months of follow-up. Hyperthyroidism patients were aged 18 to 65 years and newly diagnosed, with disease duration of less than 2 months. Any patient with an uncontrolled infection, another autoimmune disease, pregnancy or lactation was excluded. Diagnoses relied on clinical symptoms, serum thyroxine and TRAb, thyroid ultrasound and orbital computed tomography. PBMCs were isolated from 8 to 10 ml of fresh peripheral blood by Ficoll-Paque density gradient centrifugation. Trizol reagent was used to extract total RNA, and RNA quality was then checked on an Agilent 2100 Bioanalyzer.

TCR beta CDR3 regions were amplified from RNA transcripts. For the first round of RT-PCR on the TCR CDR3, the HTBI primer set was used together with the Qiagen OneStep RT-PCR kit. Libraries were constructed in a second round of multiplex PCR, after which size selection and purification were carried out. Libraries were sequenced paired-end with 100 bp reads on an Illumina HiSeq2000. In the paper's pipeline: SOAPnuke was used to process the raw data, with reads discarded if the reads contained adapters or uncalled bases, had a mean Phred below 15, or lacked an exact constant-primer or identifier match. COPE v1.2.5 was used to merge high-quality paired reads, and clonotypes were defined as unique nucleotide sequences. Clonotypes were aligned to IMGT TRBV, TRBD and TRBJ reference segments using MiTCR v1.1. The analysis was restricted to V-J combinations with a frequency above 0.0001, which together covered roughly 99% of the repertoires. The TCS score was defined as the ratio of F50 (clonal expansion) to E x V (chaos), calculated using BLOSUM62-based TCRdist between CDR3 peptides within each V-J. Welch's t-statistics and random forest reduced fewer than 600 V-J features to fewer than 15, which were used in a naive Bayes classifier (R e1071). The Morisita-Horn index was used to measure how similar the thyroid and blood repertoires were. Using fastp at Q25 and MiXCR, TCRdb reprocessed the public reads and kept productive beta chains. Every CDR3 protein is listed once, alongside the most common genes and DNA of its rows. The V and J calls and clone size are TCRdb's, not the authors'. The sample table contains roughly 800,000 distinct CDR3 sequences; only one count was recorded for around 39% of them. The ten biggest clones cover about 8.9% of the sample.

The sample belongs to a study of T cells in Graves' hyperthyroidism and ophthalmopathy (dated by TCRdb to between 2018 and 2021). Regarding the study in general: Peripheral blood samples were taken at the time of initial diagnosis, prior to any treatment. To identify TCR V-J signatures that set the groups apart, the researchers used a discovery cohort of about a hundred patients, made up of approximately 43 with Graves' ophthalmopathy and some 60 with stable Graves' hyperthyroidism. Following sampling, methimazole starting at 30 mg daily was given to hyperthyroidism patients, and high-dose intravenous methylprednisolone was given to ophthalmopathy patients. Thyroid tissue and blood T-cell repertoires from several Graves' hyperthyroidism patients were also compared in the study. Prospective prediction of ophthalmopathy was tested in an independent validation cohort consisting of roughly 19 hyperthyroidism patients and around 17 patients who later progressed to ophthalmopathy. The paper reports TCR Vbeta CDR3 sequencing of 140 or so peripheral blood samples: 40 to 45 ophthalmopathy, fewer than 80 hyperthyroidism and around 17 progressor patients. For training and testing, the 100 or so patients in the discovery cohort were randomly divided in a 7:3 ratio.

Here is what the overall study found, with its caveats: No statistical method was used to fix the sample size in advance, and group allocation was not hidden from the investigators. During validation, the model predicted progression to ophthalmopathy a median of approximately 6.5 months ahead of onset, with more than 60% sensitivity and roughly 72% specificity. In cross-validation, a model built on a 13 V-J signature told ophthalmopathy apart from stable hyperthyroidism with 87.88% sensitivity and around 83% specificity, and in testing the same model reached 80%/75%. Most expanded thyroid clonotypes (frequency above 0.001) were also detected in blood, suggesting blood repertoires may reflect thyroid immune responses.

The sequenced material came from blood. The chain joins TRBV19 to TRBJ1-1, with the D gene too uncertain to name. This clonotype was sampled from a young man with Graves' hyperthyroidism. The CDR3 reads CATPLRELCEAFF. The DNA sequence is given as TGTGCCACCCCCTTACGGGAATTGTGTGAAGCTTTCTTT.